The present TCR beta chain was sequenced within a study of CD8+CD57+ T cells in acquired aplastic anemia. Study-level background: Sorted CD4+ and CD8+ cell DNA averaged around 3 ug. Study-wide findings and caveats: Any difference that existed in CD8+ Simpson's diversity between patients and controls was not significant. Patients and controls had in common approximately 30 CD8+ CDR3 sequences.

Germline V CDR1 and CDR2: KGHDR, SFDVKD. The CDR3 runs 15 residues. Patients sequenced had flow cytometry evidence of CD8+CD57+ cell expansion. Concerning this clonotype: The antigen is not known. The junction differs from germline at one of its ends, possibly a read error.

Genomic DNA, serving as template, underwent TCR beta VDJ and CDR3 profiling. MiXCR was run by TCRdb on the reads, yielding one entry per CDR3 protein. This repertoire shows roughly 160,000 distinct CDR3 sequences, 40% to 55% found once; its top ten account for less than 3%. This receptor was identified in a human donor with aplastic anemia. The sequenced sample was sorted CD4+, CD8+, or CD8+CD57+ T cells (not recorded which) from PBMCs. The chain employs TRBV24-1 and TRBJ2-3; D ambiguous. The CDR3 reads CATGLSGTRTETQYF. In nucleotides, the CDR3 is TGTGCCACCGGCCTATCCGGAACCCGCACAGAGACGCAGTATTTT.